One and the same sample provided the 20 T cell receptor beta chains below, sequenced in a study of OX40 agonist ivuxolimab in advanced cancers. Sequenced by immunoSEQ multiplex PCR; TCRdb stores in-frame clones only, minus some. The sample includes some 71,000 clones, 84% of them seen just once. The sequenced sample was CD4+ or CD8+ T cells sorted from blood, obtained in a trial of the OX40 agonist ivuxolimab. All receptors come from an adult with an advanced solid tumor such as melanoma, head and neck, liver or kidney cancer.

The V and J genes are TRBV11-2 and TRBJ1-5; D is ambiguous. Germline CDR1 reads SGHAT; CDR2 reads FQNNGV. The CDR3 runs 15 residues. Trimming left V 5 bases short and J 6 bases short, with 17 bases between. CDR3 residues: CASSRGGGMAQPQHF. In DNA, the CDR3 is TGTGCCAGCAGCCGAGGAGGAGGGATGGCTCAGCCCCAGCATTTT.

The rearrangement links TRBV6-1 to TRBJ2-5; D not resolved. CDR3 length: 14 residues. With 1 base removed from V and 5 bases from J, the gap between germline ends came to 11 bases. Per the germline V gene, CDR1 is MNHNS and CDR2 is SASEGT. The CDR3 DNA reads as TGTGCCAGCAGTGAAGGGTCTCTTCACGAGACCCAGTACTTC. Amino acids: CASSEGSLHETQYF.

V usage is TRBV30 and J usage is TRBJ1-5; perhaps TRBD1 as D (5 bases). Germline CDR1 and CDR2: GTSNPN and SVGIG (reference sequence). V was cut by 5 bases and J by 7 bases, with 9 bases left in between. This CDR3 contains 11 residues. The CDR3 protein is CAWGGSQPQHF. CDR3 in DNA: TGTGCCTGGGGGGGTAGCCAGCCCCAGCATTTT.

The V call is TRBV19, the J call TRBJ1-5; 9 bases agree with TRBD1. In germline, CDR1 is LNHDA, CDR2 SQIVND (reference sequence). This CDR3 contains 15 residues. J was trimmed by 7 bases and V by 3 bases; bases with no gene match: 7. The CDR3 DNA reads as TGTGCCAGTAGTATTGGACAGGGGTCTGGACAGCCCCAGCATTTT. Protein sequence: CASSIGQGSGQPQHF.

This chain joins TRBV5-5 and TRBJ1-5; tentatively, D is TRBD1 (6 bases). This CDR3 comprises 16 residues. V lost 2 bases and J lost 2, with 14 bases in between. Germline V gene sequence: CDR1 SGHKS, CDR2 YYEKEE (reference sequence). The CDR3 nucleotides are TGTGCCAGCAGCTTCTGGGGGGCGGGTGGCAATCAGCCCCAGCATTTT. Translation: CASSFWGAGGNQPQHF. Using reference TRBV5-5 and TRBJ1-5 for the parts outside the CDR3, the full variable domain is DAGVTQSPTHLIKTRGQQVTLRCSPISGHKSVSWYQQVLGQGPQFIFQYYEKEERGRGNFPDRFSARQFPNYSSELNVNALLLGDSALYLCASSFWGAGGNQPQHFGDGTRLSIL.

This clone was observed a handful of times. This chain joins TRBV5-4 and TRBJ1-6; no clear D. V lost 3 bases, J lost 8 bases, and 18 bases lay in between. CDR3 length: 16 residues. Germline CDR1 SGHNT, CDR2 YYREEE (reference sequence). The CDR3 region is CASSSDLSVRHSPLHF. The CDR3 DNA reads TGTGCCAGCAGCTCGGACCTCTCCGTGAGGCATTCACCCCTCCACTTT.

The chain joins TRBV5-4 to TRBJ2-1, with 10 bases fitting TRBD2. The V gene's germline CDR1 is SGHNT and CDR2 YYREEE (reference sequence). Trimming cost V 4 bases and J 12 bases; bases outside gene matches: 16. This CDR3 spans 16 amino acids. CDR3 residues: CASSRPTSGTFTGQFF. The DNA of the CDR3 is TGTGCCAGCAGCCGACCTACTAGCGGGACGTTCACGGGGCAGTTCTTC.

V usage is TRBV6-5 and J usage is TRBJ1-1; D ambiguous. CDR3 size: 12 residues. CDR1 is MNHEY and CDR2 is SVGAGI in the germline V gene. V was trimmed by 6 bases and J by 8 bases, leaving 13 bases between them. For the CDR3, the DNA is TGTGCCAGCAGGATAGGGATCCTCGAAGCTTTCTTT. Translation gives CASRIGILEAFF.

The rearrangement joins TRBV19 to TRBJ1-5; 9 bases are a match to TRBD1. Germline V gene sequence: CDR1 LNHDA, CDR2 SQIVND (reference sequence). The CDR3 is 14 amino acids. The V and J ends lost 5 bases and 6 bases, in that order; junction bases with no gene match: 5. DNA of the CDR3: TGTGCCAGTAGTTCGGGACAGGGATTTCAGCCCCAGCATTTT. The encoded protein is CASSSGQGFQPQHF.

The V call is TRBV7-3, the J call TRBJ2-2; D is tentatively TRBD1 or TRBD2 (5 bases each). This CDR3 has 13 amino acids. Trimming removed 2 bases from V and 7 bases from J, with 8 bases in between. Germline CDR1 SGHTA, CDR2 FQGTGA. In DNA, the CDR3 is TGTGCCAGCAGCTTACAGGGAGTCGGGGAGCTGTTTTTT. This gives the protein CASSLQGVGELFF. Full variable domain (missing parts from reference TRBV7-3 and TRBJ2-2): GAGVSQTPSNKVTEKGKYVELRCDPISGHTALYWYRQSLGQGPEFLIYFQGTGAADDSGLPNDRFFAVRPEGSVSTLKIQRTERGDSAVYLCASSLQGVGELFFGEGSRLTVL.

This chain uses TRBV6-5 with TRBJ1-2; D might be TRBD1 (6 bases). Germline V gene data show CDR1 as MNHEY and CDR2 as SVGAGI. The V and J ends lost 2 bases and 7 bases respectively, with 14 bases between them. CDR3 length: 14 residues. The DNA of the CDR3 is TGTGCCAGCAGTTACCTACAGGGTGCGAGTGGCTACACCTTC. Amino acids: CASSYLQGASGYTF.

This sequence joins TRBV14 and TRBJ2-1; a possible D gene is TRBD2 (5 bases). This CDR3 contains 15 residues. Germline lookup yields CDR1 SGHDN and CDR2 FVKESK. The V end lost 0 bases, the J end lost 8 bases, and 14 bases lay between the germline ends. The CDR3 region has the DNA TGTGCCAGCAGCCAAGATTTGACGGGAAGGGATGAGCAGTTCTTC. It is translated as CASSQDLTGRDEQFF.

Written as DNA, the CDR3 is TGTGCCAGCAGCTCGGGACAGATTAGCAATCAGCCCCAGCATTTT. This codes for CASSSGQISNQPQHF. The chain carries TRBV6-5 and TRBJ1-5, with TRBD1 matching over 7 bases. CDR1 and CDR2 (germline): MNHEY, SVGAGI. The ends lost 6 bases at V and 0 bases at J; junction bases unmatched: 5. CDR3 size: 15 residues.

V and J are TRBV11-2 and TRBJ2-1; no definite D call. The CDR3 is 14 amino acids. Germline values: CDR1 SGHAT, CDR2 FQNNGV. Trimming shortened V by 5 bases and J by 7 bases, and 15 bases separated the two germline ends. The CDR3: CASSPRLSKNEQFF. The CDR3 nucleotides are TGTGCCAGCAGCCCCCGCCTCTCTAAGAATGAGCAGTTCTTC.

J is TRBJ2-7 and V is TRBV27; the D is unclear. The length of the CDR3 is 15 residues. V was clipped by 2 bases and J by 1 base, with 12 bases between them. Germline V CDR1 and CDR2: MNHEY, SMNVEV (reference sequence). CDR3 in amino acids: CASSLAGLKSYEQYF. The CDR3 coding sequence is TGTGCCAGCAGTTTAGCCGGCCTAAAGTCCTACGAGCAGTACTTC.

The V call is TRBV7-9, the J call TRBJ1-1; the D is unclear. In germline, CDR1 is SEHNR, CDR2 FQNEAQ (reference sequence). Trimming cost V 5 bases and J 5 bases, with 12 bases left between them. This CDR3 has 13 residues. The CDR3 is CASSLQDRTEAFF. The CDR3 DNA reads TGTGCCAGCAGCCTGCAAGATAGAACTGAAGCTTTCTTT. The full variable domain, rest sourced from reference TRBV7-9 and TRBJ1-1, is DTGVSQNPRHKITKRGQNVTFRCDPISEHNRLYWYRQTLGQGPEFLTYFQNEAQLEKSRLLSDRFSAERPKGSFSTLEIQRTEQGDSAMYLCASSLQDRTEAFFGQGTRLTVV.

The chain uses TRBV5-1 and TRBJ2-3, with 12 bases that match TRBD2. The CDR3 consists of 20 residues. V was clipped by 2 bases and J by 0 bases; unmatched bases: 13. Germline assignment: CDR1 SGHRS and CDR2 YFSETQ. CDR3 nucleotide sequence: TGCGCCAGCAGCTTTACTCTTTCGACTAGCGGGGGACTTAGCACAGATACGCAGTATTTT. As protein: CASSFTLSTSGGLSTDTQYF. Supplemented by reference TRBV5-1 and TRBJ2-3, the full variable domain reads KAGVTQTPRYLIKTRGQQVTLSCSPISGHRSVSWYQQTPGQGLQFLFEYFSETQRNKGNFPGRFSGRQFSNSRSEMNVSTLELGDSALYLCASSFTLSTSGGLSTDTQYFGPGTRLTVL.

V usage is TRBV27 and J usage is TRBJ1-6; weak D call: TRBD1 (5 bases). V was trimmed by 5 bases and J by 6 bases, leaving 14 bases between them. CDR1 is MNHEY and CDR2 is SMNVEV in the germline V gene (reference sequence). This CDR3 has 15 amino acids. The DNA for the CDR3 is TGTGCCAGCAGTGTTGCCGGGACTATTAATTCACCCCTCCACTTT. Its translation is CASSVAGTINSPLHF.

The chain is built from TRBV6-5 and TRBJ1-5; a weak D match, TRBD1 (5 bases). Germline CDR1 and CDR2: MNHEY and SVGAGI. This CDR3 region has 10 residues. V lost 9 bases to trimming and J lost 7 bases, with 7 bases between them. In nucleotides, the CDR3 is TGTGCCAGTGGGGCCCAGCCCCAGCATTTT. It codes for CASGAQPQHF.

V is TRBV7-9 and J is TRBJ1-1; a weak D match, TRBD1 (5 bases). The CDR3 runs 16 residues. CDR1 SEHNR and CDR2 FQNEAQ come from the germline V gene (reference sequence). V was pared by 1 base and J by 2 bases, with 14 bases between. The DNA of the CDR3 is TGTGCCAGCAGCTTAGAGCCCGGGGCCCCCAACACTGAAGCTTTCTTT. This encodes CASSLEPGAPNTEAFF.